This is a list of T cell receptor beta chains from one sample in a study of T cell responses to AZD1222 COVID-19 vaccine. Profiled with immunoSEQ multiplex PCR; TCRdb holds only in-frame clones, not every one. The sample lists about 120,000 clones, about 90% occurring once. The sample here was peripheral blood, taken on day 0 of AZD1222 vaccination. The receptors were sampled from an adult in good health. The conserved cysteine and the conserved F or W are not part of the CDR3 here.

V gene | CDR3 protein
TRBV5-5 | ASSYGQGRCRDRGAV
TRBV28 | ASSVTGYEQY
TRBV7-9 | ASSFPQILWGYT
TRBV24-1 | ATSEGGTRASEQY
TRBV10-2 | ASGDRAMNTEAF
TRBV13 | ASSLGSRTGGTGAQH
TRBV7-2 | ASSLFRGTGGGNEQF
TRBV7-9 | ASSLGPINSPLH
TRBV27 | ASIYRLAGGGGGKNEQF
TRBV7-2 | ASSLAAGTYNEQF
TRBV3-1/TRBV3-2 | ASSQAGEGILGETDYEQY
TRBV7-7 | ASSSGEGTEAF
TRBV6-5 | ASRMDRVRTEAF
TRBV30 | ACPGTGNSYEQY
TRBV7-2 | ASSLVDGNTIY
TRBV5-1 | ASSWGGGNYEQY
TRBV11-3 | ASSFRSGNEQF
TRBV5-5 | ASSFRQGSNYGYT
TRBV19 | ASSIEGQGITEAF
TRBV5-5 | ASSLDRGGTDTQY
TRBV11-2 | ASSTGTGGLETQY
TRBV18 | ASSPIGSGGTDTQY
TRBV2 | ASSELGDYRGQPQH
TRBV21-1 | ASSPFRGNGSRGTDTQY
TRBV9 | ASSKGWNSPLH
TRBV19 | ASSIGRRTNEKLF
TRBV12-5 | ASGLPLIRDSSYEQY
TRBV4-2 | ASSARRTSNTGELF
TRBV6-2/TRBV6-3 | ASSYDSTYEQY
TRBV7-3 | ASSLRASGGASTDTQY
TRBV5-1 | ASRVGWNQETQY
TRBV9 | ASSPQGQGVYEQY
TRBV3-1/TRBV3-2 | ASSQQGVEQY
TRBV27 | ASSLDLAGLDNEQF
TRBV5-1 | ASSQGSSRYGYT
TRBV19 | ASRRTGKPHGYT
TRBV2 | ASSAGLAGAGETQY
TRBV7-9 | ASSWTGTGRNEQF
TRBV7-9 | ASSLGTGYEQY
TRBV7-9 | ASSLDPGGSYEQY
TRBV5-8 | ASSRGGRGSTDTQY